The T cell receptor (beta chain) described here comes from a study of cytomegalovirus exposure and HLA in healthy donors. In the study overall: Earlier sequencing of 150 million to 200 million T cells yielded 95 million to 120 million unique TCR beta sequences.

13 Jbeta primers and 60 Vbeta primers were used for the PCR. Clones were sequenced by immunoSEQ multiplex PCR, and TCRdb holds only the in-frame ones, with some missing. Of fewer than 350,000 clones listed, around nine tenths were seen once; the top ten hold more than 2%. Points from the study as a whole: The study reported that TCR beta sequences accurately predicted HLA-A and HLA-B alleles in most subjects.

Notes on this clone: Its antigen is undetermined.

The CDR3 spans 15 residues. CDR1 and CDR2 from the germline V gene are MRHNA and SNTAGT. V gave up 4 bases and J gave up 6 bases, with 16 bases separating them. The sequenced sample consisted of PBMCs. The TCR originated in a woman aged 18-30 years in good health and CMV-seronegative. The rearrangement joins TRBV6-4 to TRBJ2-1, with a tentative D call TRBD1 (6 bases). The CDR3 DNA sequence: TGTGCCAGCAGTGGGATGGGGGCGCAGGGCAATGAGCAGTTCTTC. It encodes CASSGMGAQGNEQFF.